These T cell receptor beta chains were read from a single sample in a study of early T cells in non-severe SARS-CoV-2 infection. MiXCR, run by TCRdb on the 5' RACE reads, gives a single entry per CDR3 protein. The sample contains tens of thousands of distinct CDR3 sequences, 10% to 15% of which appear only once. The sample consisted of whole blood. These TCRs come from an adult who was a healthcare worker with PCR-confirmed SARS-CoV-2 infection or an uninfected control (not recorded which). Each CDR3 is given with its conserved first and last residue.

V gene	J gene	CDR3 protein
TRBV20-1	TRBJ1-4	CSAGGQGSEKLFF
TRBV29-1	TRBJ2-7	CSVPASYEQYF
TRBV18	TRBJ2-1	CASSPLAGKGEQFF
TRBV11-2	TRBJ1-1	CASSPRTAPNTEAFF
TRBV16	TRBJ2-1	CASSPTSGSYNEQFF
TRBV7-6	TRBJ2-3	CASSLGGESTDTQYF
TRBV20-1	TRBJ1-6	CSAARGARNYNSPLHF
TRBV27	TRBJ2-2	CASRTPGAGGNTGELFF
TRBV20-1	TRBJ2-7	CSATLAGPSYEQYF
TRBV3-1	TRBJ2-4	CASSQELAAQREKNIQYF